A single sample gave rise to the 29 T cell receptor beta chains below, sequenced in a study of T cell responses to AZD1222 COVID-19 vaccine. The repertoire was sequenced with immunoSEQ multiplex PCR; TCRdb's copy has only in-frame clones and lacks some. The sample consists of tens of thousands of clones, around 90% of them appearing once. The source was peripheral blood, collected on day 0 of AZD1222 vaccination. Source of these receptors: an adult in good health.

The genes are TRBV18 and TRBJ2-2; unclear D gene. The germline gives CDR1 KGHSH, CDR2 LQKENI. CDR3 length: 15 residues. V was clipped by 2 bases and J by 0 bases, with 7 bases between them. CDR3 loop: CASSPVEANTGELFF. As DNA, the CDR3 is TGTGCCAGCTCACCAGTAGAAGCGAACACCGGGGAGCTGTTTTTT.

The rearrangement joins TRBV28 to TRBJ1-5; 9 bases are shared with TRBD1. Trimming removed 9 bases from V and 4 bases from J; junction bases left unmatched: 1. The V gene's germline CDR1 is MDHEN and CDR2 SYDVKM. CDR3 length: 12 amino acids. CDR3 in amino acids: CASGQGNQPQHF. In DNA, the CDR3 is TGTGCCAGTGGACAGGGGAATCAGCCCCAGCATTTT.

The chain links TRBV7-3 to TRBJ1-1, with 7 positions matching TRBD1. Germline V gives CDR1 SGHTA, CDR2 FQGTGA. CDR3 length equals 18 residues. V was pared by 4 bases and J by 4 bases, with 18 bases of the junction left unmatched. The CDR3 region is CASSSYDRVGLRGTEAFF. Written as DNA, the CDR3 is TGTGCCAGCAGCTCCTATGACAGGGTAGGATTGCGCGGCACTGAAGCTTTCTTT. Full variable domain (missing parts from reference TRBV7-3 and TRBJ1-1): GAGVSQTPSNKVTEKGKYVELRCDPISGHTALYWYRQSLGQGPEFLIYFQGTGAADDSGLPNDRFFAVRPEGSVSTLKIQRTERGDSAVYLCASSSYDRVGLRGTEAFFGQGTRLTVV.

The genes are TRBV7-8 and TRBJ2-1; 8 bases match TRBD2. V shed 1 base, J shed 7 bases, and the junction held 6 bases outside the gene matches. This CDR3 has 15 amino acids. Germline V lookup: CDR1 SGHVS, CDR2 FQNEAQ. CDR3 in DNA: TGTGCCAGCAGCTTAGGAGCGGGAGTTTCGAATGAGCAGTTCTTC. Translated, it gives CASSLGAGVSNEQFF.

V and J are TRBV7-3 and TRBJ2-3, with D uncertain. This CDR3 contains 13 residues. Germline assignment: CDR1 SGHTA and CDR2 FQGTGA. Trimming took 5 bases from V and 5 from J, leaving 11 bases between them. The CDR3 here is CASSLFRVDTQYF. The CDR3 region has the DNA TGTGCCAGCAGCCTATTTAGGGTAGATACGCAGTATTTT.

The genes are TRBV2 and TRBJ2-7; 11 positions agree with TRBD1. The CDR3 runs to 14 residues. CDR1 SNHLY and CDR2 FYNNEI come from the germline V gene. V trimming: 6 bases; J trimming: 4 bases; junction bases outside the gene matches: 5. The CDR3 loop is CASRAGTGGYEQYF. In DNA form, the CDR3 reads TGTGCCAGCAGAGCCGGGACAGGGGGTTACGAGCAGTACTTC.

V is TRBV5-5 and J is TRBJ2-7; 7 bases match TRBD1. Germline V lookup: CDR1 SGHKS, CDR2 YYEKEE (reference sequence). CDR3 size: 14 residues. The V gene end was trimmed by 4 bases and the J gene end by 2 bases; junction bases not matched to a gene: 6. As DNA, the CDR3 is TGTGCCAGCAGCATAACCGGGACAGCCTACGAGCAGTACTTC. This encodes CASSITGTAYEQYF.

The chain links TRBV3-1 (or the pseudogene TRBV3-2) to TRBJ1-2; 7 bases line up with TRBD1. This CDR3 comprises 13 residues. Germline lookup yields CDR1 LGHDT and CDR2 YNNKEL (reference sequence). V trimming: 4 bases; J trimming: 9 bases; junction bases outside the gene matches: 8. The CDR3 here is CASSLDRSRSYTF. The CDR3, as DNA: TGTGCCAGCAGCCTGGACAGGTCCCGGAGCTACACCTTC.

This chain uses TRBV4-2 with TRBJ2-2; no definite D call. This CDR3 is 13 amino acids long. Germline loops: CDR1 LGHNA, CDR2 YNFKEQ. The V end lost 0 bases, the J end lost 9 bases, and 8 bases lay between the germline ends. The CDR3, as DNA: TGTGCCAGCAGCCAAGAGTCTATCCGGGAGCTGTTTTTT. This codes for CASSQESIRELFF.

V usage is TRBV28 and J usage is TRBJ1-1, with D perhaps matching TRBD1 (5 bases). V was cut by 5 bases and J by 9 bases, with 13 bases left in between. From germline, CDR1 is MDHEN and CDR2 SYDVKM. This CDR3 region has 12 residues. CDR3 protein: CASSIPSGKAFF. CDR3 nucleotide sequence: TGTGCCAGCAGTATACCATCAGGGAAAGCTTTCTTT.

This clone was picked up a small number of times. The CDR3 spells CASSYTAGNEKLFF. CDR3 nucleotides: TGTGCCAGCAGTTATACAGCGGGGAATGAAAAACTGTTTTTT. The J gene is TRBJ1-4, the V gene TRBV6-6; no clear D gene. The CDR3 spans 14 residues. Trimming removed 3 bases at V and 5 bases at J, with 10 bases between. Per the germline V gene, CDR1 is MNHNY and CDR2 is SVGAGI (reference sequence).

This chain connects TRBV5-1 to TRBJ2-1; D tentatively reads TRBD1 or TRBD2 (5 bases each). Trimming removed 4 bases from V and 7 bases from J, with 12 bases in between. Germline V gene sequence: CDR1 SGHRS, CDR2 YFSETQ. This CDR3 contains 13 residues. CDR3 in DNA: TGCGCCAGCAGCCGCGCTGGGGGAAATGAGCAGTTCTTC. Translation gives CASSRAGGNEQFF.

The J gene is TRBJ1-2, the V gene TRBV3-1 (or the pseudogene TRBV3-2), with D hard to call. Germline V lookup: CDR1 LGHDT, CDR2 YNNKEL (reference sequence). Trimming cost V 4 bases and J 2 bases, with 20 bases left between them. This CDR3 comprises 17 residues. CDR3 region: CASSPSAGREGNYGYTF. The CDR3, as DNA: TGTGCCAGCAGCCCCTCGGCCGGGAGGGAAGGAAACTATGGCTACACCTTC.

The chain employs TRBV5-1 and TRBJ1-2, with 8 positions matching TRBD1. Unmatched junction bases numbered 8, after V lost 2 bases and J lost 5 bases. The germline CDR1 and CDR2 sequences are SGHRS and YFSETQ. The CDR3 extends over 15 amino acids. The CDR3 protein is CASSLDGQGLYGYTF. Here the CDR3 DNA reads TGCGCCAGCAGCTTAGATGGACAGGGCCTTTATGGCTACACCTTC.

The V and J genes are TRBV28 and TRBJ1-1; D is unclear. CDR1 is MDHEN and CDR2 is SYDVKM in the germline V gene. Trimming shortened V by 6 bases and J by 4 bases, and 9 bases separated the two germline ends. The CDR3 runs 12 residues. The CDR3 reads CASREWSTEAFF. The CDR3 coding sequence is TGTGCCAGCAGGGAATGGAGCACTGAAGCTTTCTTT.

The chain is built from TRBV9 and TRBJ2-7, with 7 bases matching TRBD1. This CDR3 region has 13 residues. Trimming removed 4 bases from V and 4 bases from J; junction bases left unmatched: 5. Germline CDR1 and CDR2: SGDLS and YYNGEE. The CDR3 sequence is CASSRDSGYEQYF. The CDR3 DNA follows: TGTGCCAGCAGCCGGGACAGCGGATACGAGCAGTACTTC. Based on the CDR3 plus reference TRBV9 and TRBJ2-7, the full variable domain is DSGVTQTPKHLITATGQRVTLRCSPRSGDLSVYWYQQSLDQGLQFLIQYYNGEERAKGNILERFSAQQFPDLHSELNLSSLELGDSALYFCASSRDSGYEQYFGPGTRLTVT.

The chain links TRBV27 to TRBJ2-7; 8 nucleotides line up with TRBD2. CDR1 and CDR2 from the germline V gene are MNHEY and SMNVEV (reference sequence). The V and J ends lost 5 bases and 2 bases, in that order; junction bases with no gene match: 14. The CDR3 has 17 residues. The CDR3 DNA reads TGTGCCAGCAGTCCCTCCCGGACTAGCTACCCCCCCTACGAGCAGTACTTC. Amino acids: CASSPSRTSYPPYEQYF.

The chain uses TRBV18 and TRBJ2-1, with D possibly called TRBD1 or TRBD2 (5 bases each). Trimming shortened V by 1 base and J by 4 bases, and 11 bases separated the two germline ends. CDR1 and CDR2 from the germline V gene are KGHSH and LQKENI. The CDR3 is 15 residues long. The CDR3 nucleotides are TGTGCCAGCTCACCACGGGGGTACCCTTACAATGAGCAGTTCTTC. This sequence encodes CASSPRGYPYNEQFF.

The J gene is TRBJ2-1, the V gene TRBV9; 7 bases are shared with TRBD2. This CDR3 spans 16 amino acids. J was trimmed by 9 bases and V by 0 bases; bases with no gene match: 12. The germline V gene has CDR1 SGDLS and CDR2 YYNGEE. CDR3 amino acids: CASSVAPGLLIGEQFF. As DNA, the CDR3 is TGTGCCAGCAGCGTAGCCCCGGGACTACTAATTGGTGAGCAGTTCTTC. The full variable domain, completed using reference TRBV9 and TRBJ2-1, is DSGVTQTPKHLITATGQRVTLRCSPRSGDLSVYWYQQSLDQGLQFLIQYYNGEERAKGNILERFSAQQFPDLHSELNLSSLELGDSALYFCASSVAPGLLIGEQFFGPGTRLTVL.

The V and J genes are TRBV10-2 and TRBJ2-3; D is undetermined. The CDR3 covers 13 residues. Germline V lookup: CDR1 WSHSY, CDR2 SAAADI. V lost 4 bases and J lost 0, with 5 bases in between. In DNA, the CDR3 is TGCGCCAGCAGTGTCCGAAGCACAGATACGCAGTATTTT. It codes for CASSVRSTDTQYF.

The chain combines TRBV2 with TRBJ2-6; D remains unclear. The V gene's germline CDR1 is SNHLY and CDR2 FYNNEI. Between the trimmed V and J ends, which lost 0 bases and 1 base, there was a span of 7 bases. The CDR3 covers 16 residues. CDR3 sequence: CASSEAWGSGANVLTF. Written as DNA, the CDR3 is TGTGCCAGCAGTGAAGCTTGGGGTTCTGGGGCCAACGTCCTGACTTTC.

The CDR3 bases are TGTGCCAGCAGGGGTAATGATGGCTACACCTTC. Protein sequence: CASRGNDGYTF. This sequence joins TRBV6-5 and TRBJ1-2; D is unresolved. CDR1 is MNHEY and CDR2 is SVGAGI in the germline V gene. The V end lost 6 bases, the J end lost 6 bases, and 8 bases lay between the germline ends. The CDR3 is 11 amino acids.

This clone was counted once. The rearrangement uses TRBV28 and TRBJ1-2; D gene unclear. The CDR3 runs 15 residues. CDR1 is MDHEN, CDR2 SYDVKM, per germline. With 6 bases removed from V and 7 bases from J, the gap between germline ends came to 21 bases. This CDR3 is CASSPPPPGRGGYTF. CDR3 DNA: TGTGCCAGCAGCCCACCCCCGCCTGGCCGCGGTGGCTACACCTTC.

The chain joins TRBV28 to TRBJ2-1, with TRBD2 matching 7 bases. The CDR3 length is 15 residues. Germline CDR1 MDHEN, CDR2 SYDVKM. V lost 6 bases to trimming and J lost 7 bases; unmatched junction nucleotides: 12. CDR3 region: CASSTASGPVNEQFF. The CDR3 DNA reads TGTGCCAGCAGCACGGCTAGCGGCCCGGTGAATGAGCAGTTCTTC.

V and J are TRBV30 and TRBJ2-3; D perhaps matches TRBD2 (5 bases). Trimming removed 3 bases at V and 4 bases at J, with 8 bases between. The CDR3 spans 12 residues. In germline, CDR1 is GTSNPN, CDR2 SVGIG (reference sequence). CDR3 loop: CAWSGIPDTQYF. The CDR3 coding sequence is TGTGCCTGGAGCGGGATCCCAGATACGCAGTATTTT. Full variable domain (remainder filled in from reference TRBV30 and TRBJ2-3): SQTIHQWPATLVQPVGSPLSLECTVEGTSNPNLYWYRQAAGRGLQLLFYSVGIGQISSEVPQNLSASRPQDRQFILSSKKLLLSDSGFYLCAWSGIPDTQYFGPGTRLTVL.

The rearrangement links TRBV5-1 to TRBJ2-2; D gene unclear. Trimming removed 0 bases at V and 7 bases at J, with 19 bases between. The CDR3 runs to 17 residues. Germline lookup yields CDR1 SGHRS and CDR2 YFSETQ. The CDR3 loop is CASSLGTRLQEGGELFF. The CDR3 DNA sequence: TGCGCCAGCAGCTTGGGGACGCGACTCCAAGAAGGCGGGGAGCTGTTTTTT. Combining the CDR3 with reference TRBV5-1 and TRBJ2-2 gives the whole variable domain KAGVTQTPRYLIKTRGQQVTLSCSPISGHRSVSWYQQTPGQGLQFLFEYFSETQRNKGNFPGRFSGRQFSNSRSEMNVSTLELGDSALYLCASSLGTRLQEGGELFFGEGSRLTVL.

The chain combines TRBV2 with TRBJ1-1; 9 bases match TRBD1. This CDR3 is 16 amino acids long. J was trimmed by 0 bases and V by 6 bases; bases with no gene match: 8. Germline lookup yields CDR1 SNHLY and CDR2 FYNNEI. The CDR3 region has the DNA TGTGCCAGCAGCGCCCGGGACAGGGTTATGAACACTGAAGCTTTCTTT. The encoded protein is CASSARDRVMNTEAFF.

The chain carries TRBV5-1 and TRBJ1-6; D gene uncertain. Germline V gene data show CDR1 as SGHRS and CDR2 as YFSETQ. Trimming pared 1 base from V and 0 bases from J, leaving 5 bases between. CDR3 length equals 15 residues. The CDR3 reads CASSLLSSYNSPLHF. The CDR3 DNA reads as TGCGCCAGCAGCTTGCTGAGCTCCTATAATTCACCCCTCCACTTT.

The chain joins TRBV29-1 to TRBJ2-3; 10 bases are shared with TRBD2. The CDR3 length is 14 residues. V lost 8 bases to trimming and J lost 4 bases; unmatched junction nucleotides: 9. Germline values: CDR1 SQVTM, CDR2 ANQGSEA. The CDR3 DNA reads TGCAGCACCTCTAGCGGGAGTACGGCAGATACGCAGTATTTT. The encoded protein is CSTSSGSTADTQYF.